The subject of this entry is one T cell receptor beta chain. What it binds is not known. These data come from a study of cytomegalovirus exposure and HLA in healthy donors. In the study overall: According to later analysis, the same platform produced the 110 or so validation and around 730 first-cohort repertoires.

Study-wide results and limits: In vitro checks showed that three CMV-associated chains really do target CMV antigens. Some public TCRs appeared in many individuals, while most sequences were rare. It was 150 or so TCR beta chains that were listed as cytomegalovirus-associated.

Produced via immunoSEQ multiplex PCR; TCRdb's table is partial and in-frame only. In the table there are tens of thousands of clones, around 97% of which are singletons. This TCR was sampled from a woman in her late teens or twenties in good health and CMV-seropositive. The specimen was PBMCs.

CDR3 in DNA: TGCAGCGTTGACCAATTAGCGGGAGGTGGCGCGCAGTATTTT. Its translation: CSVDQLAGGGAQYF. V and J are TRBV29-1 and TRBJ2-3, with 10 bases aligning to TRBD2. CDR1 and CDR2 (germline): SQVTM, ANQGSEA. CDR3 length: 14 amino acids. V was pared by 3 bases and J by 10 bases, with 10 bases of the junction left unmatched.